The clone carrying this T cell receptor (beta chain) was seen a handful of times. What it binds is unknown. These data come from a study of response to subunit inactivated influenza vaccine. TCRdb called the RT-PCR reads again in MiXCR, with one record for every CDR3 protein. The sample includes 700,000 to 900,000 distinct CDR3 sequences, 21% seen only once; the top ten take 9.5% to 13%. This CDR3 comprises 15 residues. V was cut by 0 bases and J by 2 bases, with 11 bases left in between. The germline V gene encodes CDR1 LNHNV and CDR2 YYDKDF (reference sequence). Broader study findings: The authors offered the suggestion that each seasonal influenza vaccination recruits few new T cells.

The receptor comes from a middle-aged man who received an inactivated influenza vaccine. V and J are TRBV15 and TRBJ2-7, with a possible D match to TRBD1 (5 bases). Sequenced material: PBMCs from blood, taken 5 days after vaccination. CDR3 amino acids: CATSRDPGSAYEQYF. The CDR3, as DNA: TGTGCCACCAGCAGAGATCCAGGGTCGGCCTACGAGCAGTACTTC.